Following are 27 T cell receptor beta chains from one sample sequenced in a study of response to subunit inactivated influenza vaccine. Each CDR3 protein is one row after TCRdb ran MiXCR on the RT-PCR reads. The sample records fewer than 750,000 distinct CDR3 sequences, around 15% being singletons. This specimen was PBMCs from blood, taken roughly 12 days after vaccination. The source of these receptors is a man aged 50-59 years who received an inactivated influenza vaccine.

Comments on this clonotype: This is likely a read error, given that the CDR3 carries no conserved phenylalanine or tryptophan at its end. This sequence joins TRBV15 and TRBJ2-2; D is unclear. Germline CDR1 reads LNHNV; CDR2 reads YYDKDF (reference sequence). Trimming pared 4 bases from V and 4 bases from J, leaving 16 bases between. This CDR3 comprises 16 residues. CDR3 sequence reads: CATSTSHGISTGELFS. The CDR3 region has the DNA TGTGCCACCAGCACATCCCACGGAATCAGCACCGGGGAGCTGTTTTCT.

This clonotype was counted at least ten times. The CDR3 DNA sequence: TGTGCCATCAGTGAGCAGGGGTACGAGCAGTACTTC. This encodes CAISEQGYEQYF. V usage is TRBV10-3 and J usage is TRBJ2-7; D might be TRBD1 (6 bases). The CDR3 contains 12 residues. Germline values: CDR1 ENHRY, CDR2 SYGVKD. V lost 2 bases and J 4 bases, leaving 6 bases between the germline ends.

This clonotype was seen a few times. The genes are TRBV28 and TRBJ2-7; 8 bases line up with TRBD1. The CDR3 has 17 residues. The ends lost 3 bases at V and 2 bases at J; junction bases unmatched: 12. The germline gives CDR1 MDHEN, CDR2 SYDVKM. The DNA for the CDR3 is TGTGCCAGCAGTTTGCCATTGGGGACAGGCCCAACCTACGAGCAGTACTTC. Translating gives CASSLPLGTGPTYEQYF.

This clonotype was detected many times. This chain joins TRBV4-3 and TRBJ2-1; TRBD1 might be the D (5 bases). This CDR3 is built from 13 residues. Trimming left V 3 bases short and J 7 bases short, with 10 bases between. CDR1 and CDR2 from the germline V gene are LGHNA and YSLEER. The CDR3 protein is CASSHSRVNEQFF. DNA for the CDR3: TGCGCCAGCAGCCACTCCAGGGTAAATGAGCAGTTCTTC.

This clonotype appeared a single time. V usage is TRBV18 and J usage is TRBJ1-2; D remains ambiguous. Germline V CDR1 and CDR2: KGHSH, LQKENI. V was pared by 1 base and J by 4 bases, with 7 bases between. The CDR3 length is 13 residues. The CDR3 sequence is CASSPLSIYGYTF. CDR3 bases: TGTGCCAGCTCACCACTTTCGATCTATGGCTACACCTTC. Full variable domain (missing parts from reference TRBV18 and TRBJ1-2): NAGVMQNPRHLVRRRGQEARLRCSPMKGHSHVYWYRQLPEEGLKFMVYLQKENIIDESGMPKERFSAEFPKEGPSILRIQQVVRGDSAAYFCASSPLSIYGYTFGSGTRLTVV.

This clonotype was counted many times. The rearrangement links TRBV4-2 to TRBJ2-2; D gene unclear. Trimming pared 1 base from V and 4 bases from J, leaving 16 bases between. The germline V gene has CDR1 LGHNA and CDR2 YNFKEQ. The CDR3 spans 17 residues. The CDR3 loop reads CASSQGIPEWGTGELFF. CDR3 nucleotide sequence: TGTGCCAGCAGCCAAGGAATCCCCGAATGGGGCACCGGGGAGCTGTTTTTT.

This chain links TRBV20-1 with TRBJ1-5; TRBD1 matches at 10 bases. The CDR3 loop spans 15 amino acids. Per the germline V gene, CDR1 is DFQATT and CDR2 is SNEGSKA (reference sequence). J gave up 3 bases and V 3 bases, and 5 bases lay outside the gene matches. DNA for the CDR3: TGCAGTGCTAGGGAGACAGGGGGCATCAATCAGCCCCAGCATTTT. Translation gives CSARETGGINQPQHF.

This clonotype was seen more than once but under ten times. The chain has TRBV18 and TRBJ2-5, with TRBD2 matching over 7 bases. This CDR3 comprises 14 residues. The germline V gene encodes CDR1 KGHSH and CDR2 LQKENI. J was trimmed by 3 bases and V by 6 bases; bases with no gene match: 7. The CDR3 protein is CASSLGRGEETQYF. The CDR3 DNA reads TGTGCCAGCTCCCTGGGGAGGGGCGAAGAGACCCAGTACTTC.

In this sample, this clonotype turned up many times. This chain connects TRBV20-1 to TRBJ2-4, with 7 bases that match TRBD2. Germline loops: CDR1 DFQATT, CDR2 SNEGSKA (reference sequence). With V trimmed by 6 bases and J by 3 bases, 20 bases remained unmatched. This CDR3 region has 18 residues. CDR3 sequence reads: CSARAGVVYSGLKNIQYF. CDR3 nucleotides: TGCAGTGCAAGGGCGGGGGTGGTGTACAGCGGCCTCAAAAACATTCAGTACTTC.

This clonotype was observed a handful of times. This chain joins TRBV7-9 and TRBJ2-1; D is possibly TRBD2 (5 bases). Germline CDR1 is SEHNR and CDR2 is FQNEAQ (reference sequence). Trimming cost V 5 bases and J 6 bases, with 17 bases left between them. This CDR3 has 15 amino acids. The CDR3 DNA reads TGTGCCAGCAGCCTAGACTACTCCCAGACCAATGAGCAGTTCTTC. It is translated as CASSLDYSQTNEQFF.

The rearrangement joins TRBV6-1 to TRBJ2-3; no clear D gene. The CDR3 runs 13 residues. The germline CDR1 and CDR2 sequences are MNHNS and SASEGT. V dropped 6 bases and J dropped 2 bases, with 9 bases sitting between them. CDR3 sequence: CASRRSFTDTQYF. In nucleotides, the CDR3 is TGTGCCAGCAGGCGAAGCTTCACAGATACGCAGTATTTT.

The genes are TRBV12-3 or TRBV12-4 and TRBJ2-5; 7 positions agree with TRBD2. The CDR3 is 14 amino acids. J gave up 2 bases and V 8 bases, and 8 bases lay outside the gene matches. The CDR3 here is CASGKGGRQETQYF. The CDR3 DNA sequence: TGTGCCAGCGGGAAGGGAGGGAGGCAAGAGACCCAGTACTTC.

The gene calls are TRBV30 and TRBJ2-3, with no clear D. This CDR3 spans 14 amino acids. Germline loops: CDR1 GTSNPN, CDR2 SVGIG (reference sequence). V was cut by 0 bases and J by 10 bases, with 17 bases left in between. CDR3 in amino acids: CAWSVMGSPEAQYF. CDR3 DNA sequence: TGTGCCTGGAGTGTAATGGGCTCACCCGAGGCGCAGTATTTT.

There are a few counts of this clonotype. The V and J genes are TRBV5-1 and TRBJ1-2; D is possibly TRBD1 (5 bases). The CDR3 length is 14 residues. Germline-derived CDR1 and CDR2 are SGHRS and YFSETQ. V was pared by 2 bases and J by 0 bases, with 8 bases between. This CDR3 reads CASSLQAANYGYTF. The CDR3 DNA sequence: TGCGCCAGCAGCTTACAGGCTGCTAACTATGGCTACACCTTC.

The chain couples TRBV6-2 or TRBV6-3 to TRBJ2-1; a weak D match, TRBD2 (5 bases). Germline CDR1 is MNHEY and CDR2 is SVGEGT. The CDR3 extends over 15 amino acids. V lost 0 bases and J lost 1, with 7 bases in between. CDR3 sequence reads: CASSYSGVSYNEQFF. Here the CDR3 DNA reads TGTGCCAGCAGTTACTCCGGGGTTTCCTACAATGAGCAGTTCTTC.

In its sample, this clonotype was seen a few times. The V and J genes are TRBV6-5 and TRBJ1-5, with D hard to call. This CDR3 comprises 14 residues. CDR1 is MNHEY, CDR2 SVGAGI, per germline. Trimming stripped 4 bases from V and 0 bases from J, with 7 bases between. The CDR3 DNA follows: TGTGCCAGCAGTTCAACAAATAGCAATCAGCCCCAGCATTTT. Its translation: CASSSTNSNQPQHF.

V usage is TRBV29-1 and J usage is TRBJ1-5; tentative D call: TRBD1 (5 bases). Germline V lookup: CDR1 SQVTM, CDR2 ANQGSEA. CDR3 length equals 18 residues. Between the trimmed V and J ends, which lost 1 base and 1 base, there was a span of 20 bases. The CDR3 here is CSVEGGRERISSNQPQHF. The DNA of the CDR3 is TGCAGCGTTGAAGGGGGGAGGGAACGTATCTCCAGCAATCAGCCCCAGCATTTT. The full variable domain, its missing parts supplied by reference TRBV29-1 and TRBJ1-5, is SAVISQKPSRDICQRGTSLTIQCQVDSQVTMMFWYRQQPGQSLTLIATANQGSEATYESGFVIDKFPISRPNLTFSTLTVSNMSPEDSSIYLCSVEGGRERISSNQPQHFGDGTRLSIL.

This clonotype was seen a handful of times. The CDR3 spells CASSRTGGQETQYF. CDR3 DNA: TGTGCCAGCAGCCGGACAGGGGGCCAAGAGACCCAGTACTTC. This chain links TRBV11-2 with TRBJ2-5; 10 bases agree with TRBD1. The CDR3 spans 14 residues. CDR1 and CDR2 (germline): SGHAT, FQNNGV. The J segment lost 1 base and the V segment lost 5 bases, leaving 1 base of the junction unmatched.

The rearrangement links TRBV29-1 to TRBJ2-3; 11 bases match TRBD2. CDR1 and CDR2 from the germline V gene are SQVTM and ANQGSEA. This CDR3 has 13 amino acids. J was trimmed by 9 bases and V by 5 bases; bases with no gene match: 7. CDR3 DNA: TGCAGCGTTATAGCGGGAGGGCAGTCGACGCAGTATTTT. This translates into CSVIAGGQSTQYF.

This clonotype was observed a handful of times. The genes are TRBV12-3 or TRBV12-4 and TRBJ2-1, with D hard to call. Trimming took off 4 bases at V and 10 bases at J, with 11 bases between the two ends. The CDR3 runs to 12 residues. CDR3 amino acids: CASSSLLEEQFF. As DNA, the CDR3 is TGTGCCAGCAGTTCTCTGCTGGAGGAGCAGTTCTTC.

This clonotype turned up a few times. This chain connects TRBV18 to TRBJ1-5; no clear D gene. V was shortened by 3 bases and J by 5 bases, with 8 bases between the two germline ends. This CDR3 has 13 amino acids. Germline CDR1 reads KGHSH; CDR2 reads LQKENI. The CDR3 region has the DNA TGTGCCAGCTCACCCCAAGGCGATCAGCCCCAGCATTTT. This encodes CASSPQGDQPQHF.

This clonotype occurred many times. The chain recombines TRBV5-5 with TRBJ2-7; 11 nucleotides match TRBD1. The germline V gene encodes CDR1 SGHKS and CDR2 YYEKEE (reference sequence). With V trimmed by 5 bases and J by 5 bases, 9 bases remained unmatched. The CDR3 consists of 15 residues. CDR3 DNA sequence: TGTGCCAGCAGAACTGGGCCGGGACAGGGGGACGAGCAGTACTTC. Translated, it gives CASRTGPGQGDEQYF.

The chain uses TRBV7-9 and TRBJ1-2, with 11 bases fitting TRBD1. Germline V gene lookup returns CDR1 SEHNR and CDR2 FQNEAQ (reference sequence). V gave up 5 bases and J gave up 6 bases; unmatched junction bases: 8. The CDR3 runs to 15 residues. CDR3 protein: CASSARDRGFDGYTF. The DNA for the CDR3 is TGTGCCAGCAGCGCACGGGACAGGGGGTTTGATGGCTACACCTTC.

This clonotype was seen repeatedly, ten times or more. V gene TRBV5-5 combines with J gene TRBJ2-1; D gene ambiguous. This CDR3 is 13 amino acids long. The germline V gene encodes CDR1 SGHKS and CDR2 YYEKEE (reference sequence). V dropped 2 bases and J dropped 4 bases, with 7 bases sitting between them. The CDR3 protein is CASSFGRYNEQFF. The CDR3 DNA sequence: TGTGCCAGCAGCTTTGGACGTTACAATGAGCAGTTCTTC. The whole variable domain, remainder taken from reference TRBV5-5 and TRBJ2-1, is DAGVTQSPTHLIKTRGQQVTLRCSPISGHKSVSWYQQVLGQGPQFIFQYYEKEERGRGNFPDRFSARQFPNYSSELNVNALLLGDSALYLCASSFGRYNEQFFGPGTRLTVL.

This clonotype showed up just once. V gene TRBV12-3 or TRBV12-4 combines with J gene TRBJ2-7, with D possibly called TRBD1 or TRBD2 (5 bases each). Trimming removed 8 bases from V and 2 bases from J, with 7 bases in between. There are 11 residues in the CDR3. DNA for the CDR3: TGTGCCAGCGGGGGTCCCTACGAGCAGTACTTC. Residues: CASGGPYEQYF.

This clonotype was counted ten times or more. The chain employs TRBV20-1 and TRBJ2-3; D is unclear. Trimming stripped 3 bases from V and 1 base from J, with 8 bases between. Per germline, CDR1 DFQATT and CDR2 SNEGSKA (reference sequence). This CDR3 has 13 residues. The DNA of the CDR3 is TGCAGTGCTAGGGTCTCTGGCACAGATACGCAGTATTTT. The encoded protein is CSARVSGTDTQYF.

The V and J genes are TRBV7-6 and TRBJ2-2, with 7 bases aligning to TRBD2. Germline-derived CDR1 and CDR2 are SGHVS and FNYEAQ. The CDR3 totals 18 residues. The V and J ends lost 0 bases and 1 base, in that order; junction bases with no gene match: 8. The CDR3: CASSLAGPRGVNTGELFF. The CDR3 bases are TGTGCCAGCAGCTTAGCGGGTCCACGGGGGGTGAACACCGGGGAGCTGTTTTTT.